The present T cell receptor beta chain was sequenced within a study of blood T cells in healthy people across ages. PCR was performed a second time for about 7 to 12 cycles using a sample-barcoded 5' primer and a J-beta primer mix. In TCRdb, the 5' RACE reads were re-called with MiXCR into one record per CDR3 protein. The sample has around 1.5 million distinct CDR3 sequences; roughly 40% are singletons. Individuals who donated were healthy Caucasians from Russia aged roughly 6 to 90. On this clonotype itself: Its matching antigen is unknown.

Study results and caveats: Among long-lived donors, naive CD4+ cells were more numerous and diversity higher than in aged donors. Getting older went along with TCR beta diversity per million T cells dropping roughly linearly.

The CDR3 is 14 residues long. V was pared by 5 bases and J by 5 bases, with 5 bases of the junction left unmatched. CDR1 is SNHLY and CDR2 is FYNNEI in the germline V gene. The TCR sequence derives from a woman aged 18-35 years in good health. This sequence joins TRBV2 and TRBJ2-3, with 9 positions matching TRBD1. The material sequenced was blood. CDR3 region: CASSIGQGKDTQYF. The CDR3 region has the DNA TGTGCCAGCAGTATAGGACAGGGGAAAGATACGCAGTATTTT.